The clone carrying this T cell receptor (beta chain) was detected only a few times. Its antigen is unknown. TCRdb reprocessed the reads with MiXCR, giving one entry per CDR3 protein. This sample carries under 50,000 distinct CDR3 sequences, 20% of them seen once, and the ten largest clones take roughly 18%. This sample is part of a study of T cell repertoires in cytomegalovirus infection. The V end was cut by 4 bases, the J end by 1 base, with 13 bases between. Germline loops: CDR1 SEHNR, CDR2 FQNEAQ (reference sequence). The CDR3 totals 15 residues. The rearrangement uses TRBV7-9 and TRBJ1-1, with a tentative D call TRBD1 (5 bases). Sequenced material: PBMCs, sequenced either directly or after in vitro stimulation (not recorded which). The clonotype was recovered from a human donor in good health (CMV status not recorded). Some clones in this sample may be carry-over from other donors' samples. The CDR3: CASSSPNTGNTEAFF. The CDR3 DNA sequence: TGTGCCAGCAGCTCCCCCAACACAGGGAACACTGAAGCTTTCTTT.